This entry is about one T cell receptor beta chain. Its recognized antigen is unknown. No base quality values were provided; no much bigger clone lies one nucleotide off. Patients with autoimmune disease history or receiving systemic immunosuppression were excluded from the trial. Peripheral blood for TCR sequencing was collected from all dose cohorts at baseline, on cycle 4 day 1, and on cycle 7 day 1. Samples came from an open-label, multicenter, first-in-human phase I dose-escalation trial of ivuxolimab. Adults with locally advanced or metastatic head and neck squamous cell, hepatocellular, melanoma or renal cell carcinoma were enrolled in the trial. Before TCR sequencing, CD4+ T cells and CD8+ T cells from peripheral blood were sorted into separate populations. These data come from a study of OX40 agonist ivuxolimab in advanced cancers. At the level of the whole study: Ivuxolimab, which targeted the costimulatory receptor OX40 (CD134), was an agonistic, fully human IgG2 monoclonal antibody. Intravenous ivuxolimab was administered to patients every 2 weeks at six dose levels: 0.01, 0.1, 0.3, 1.5, 3 and 10 mg/kg. Of the roughly 52 dose-escalation patients, hepatocellular carcinoma was present in approximately 20, melanoma in roughly 15, renal cell carcinoma in 9 and head and neck cancer in 9. A male proportion of around 81% and a mean age of approximately 58 years, ranging from about 20 to 85, were recorded for the dose-escalation cohort. Patients were allowed to have had prior anti-PD-1, anti-PD-L1 or anti-CTLA-4 therapy, and around 40% of the dose-escalation patients had previously received checkpoint inhibitors. Partial responses were achieved by three dose-escalation patients, of whom one had hepatocellular carcinoma and two had cutaneous melanoma. The point of sequencing TCRbeta in the periphery was to test whether ivuxolimab changed TCR sequence diversity and drove clonal T-cell expansion. The paper describes the monotherapy dose-escalation part (N ≈ 52 patients) of the phase I trial of ivuxolimab.

CDR1 and CDR2, per the germline V gene, are SGHRS and YFSETQ. A distance of 10 bases separates the germline ends of V and J, which lose 7 bases and 2 bases respectively. Including the terminal cysteine and phenylalanine, the CDR3 comprises 12 residues. Here the CDR3 DNA is all that survives: 36 bases in frame from base 1. On the study overall, not on this receptor specifically: In the 0.1-3.0 mg/kg groups, partial responders were among the patients with the lowest normalized peripheral clonal expansion, particularly in CD8+ T cells. Low levels of normalized T-cell clonal expansion were also shown by some nonresponding patients. Which antigens the clonally expanded peripheral T cells were specific for was not determined. After ivuxolimab, expanded clones were on average more numerous among CD8+ T cells than among CD4+ T cells. At doses from 0.1 to 3.0 mg/kg, clonal expansion was seen in both CD4+ and CD8+ blood T cells between baseline and week 6.

For sequencing of the TCRbeta CDR3 region, genomic DNA was extracted from the sorted cells. The immunoSEQ Assay was used for sequencing of TCRbeta CDR3 regions. The table comes from immuneACCESS by way of TCRdb, which keeps in-frame sequences with V and J called. Part of the clones is missing from these tables; in studies checked, under half for an unresolved V gene and the rest for unknown reasons. The sample table records under 90,000 clones; more than 80% of these occur just once. Approximately 2% of the sample comes from the top ten. Sequenced here: CD4+ or CD8+ T cells sorted from blood, sampled in a trial of the OX40 agonist ivuxolimab. The chain is made from TRBV5-1 and TRBJ2-7; too little of a D gene remains to name it. The clonotype was recovered from an adult with an advanced solid tumor such as melanoma, head and neck, liver or kidney cancer. DNA sequence: TGCGCCAGCCAGAATCCACCCTACGAGCAGTACTTC. This translates into CASQNPPYEQYF.